These T cell receptor beta chains were read from a single sample in a study of cytotoxic CD8 clonotypes in ibrutinib-treated CLL. TCRdb's table, derived via immunoSEQ multiplex PCR, lists solely in-frame clones and lacks some. Among about 130,000 clones, about 76% were seen once, and the ten largest hold around 5%. The sequences come from PBMCs, collected after 24 months of ibrutinib treatment. The receptors were gathered from a human donor with chronic lymphocytic leukemia. CDR3s leave out the opening cysteine and the closing phenylalanine or tryptophan.

TRBJ1-1	TRBV5-1	ASSASWAASEAF
TRBJ1-5	TRBV18	ASSPGVDQPQH
TRBJ2-1	TRBV28	ASSTPQGDSYNEQF
TRBJ1-2	TRBV6-5	ASSSEDSYGYT
TRBJ1-6	TRBV7-2	ASSPKGQGPSYNSPLH
TRBJ1-1	TRBV6-5	ASGWGATEAF
TRBJ1-5	TRBV7-9	ASSLGGADQPQH
TRBJ1-2	TRBV6-1	ASSDRRLRGYT
TRBJ2-4	TRBV7-2	ASSLADSKKNIQY
TRBJ1-1	TRBV30	AWRQMNTEAF
TRBJ1-5	TRBV5-5	ASSPGAGQPQH
TRBJ1-1	TRBV5-1	ASGLRYGGTEAF
TRBJ2-3	TRBV6-4	ARDTQY
TRBJ2-2	TRBV4-1	ASSPGMGASGTGELF
TRBJ1-1	TRBV4-3	ASSRIMNTEAF
TRBJ2-7	TRBV6-1	ASPTLEGGYEQY
TRBJ1-2	TRBV6-5	ASSLWGGHNYGYT
TRBJ2-2	TRBV4-2	ASSQEARTSGPRNTGELF
TRBJ2-2	TRBV9	ASSPTGQGTNTGELF
TRBJ1-3	TRBV7-6	ASRSAGGRVSGNTIY
TRBJ2-2	TRBV6-5	ASSTSGEGTGELF
TRBJ2-7	TRBV29-1	SVGRGDYEQY
TRBJ1-2	TRBV9	ASSSQSRGPESLPFYGYT
TRBJ2-5	TRBV10-3	AISETSGKETQY
TRBJ2-7	TRBV19	ASASGQGNEQY
TRBJ2-1	TRBV7-3	ASSSSGTLQF
TRBJ2-3	TRBV19	ASSMGQGVVDTQY
TRBJ1-3	TRBV5-4	ASSPDGSSGNTIY
TRBJ1-5	TRBV30	AWRQGNQPQH